This T cell receptor beta chain was profiled in a study of cytomegalovirus exposure and HLA in healthy donors. Trimming took 0 bases from V and 9 from J, leaving 6 bases between them. The CDR3 extends over 11 amino acids. Germline CDR1 reads DFQATT; CDR2 reads SNEGSKA (reference sequence). General observations from the study: In vitro checks showed that three CMV-associated chains really do target CMV antigens.

This clone was counted a few times. Its specificity is unknown. Measured with immunoSEQ multiplex PCR; TCRdb has only the in-frame clones, and not every one. The profile shows tens of thousands of clones, over 85% of them singletons. The study drew the donors from its roughly 130-subject validation cohort, separate from the 666-subject first cohort. This TCR derives from a woman aged 18-30 years in good health and CMV-seronegative. The rearrangement links TRBV20-1 to TRBJ1-5; no clear D gene. Source material: PBMCs. The CDR3 region is CSARDLGPQHF. The CDR3 nucleotides read TGCAGTGCTAGAGATCTAGGGCCCCAGCATTTT.